A selection of T cell receptor beta chains follows, all from one sample in a study of cytomegalovirus exposure and HLA in healthy donors. Repertoires were generated with immunoSEQ multiplex PCR, while TCRdb's copy carries only in-frame clones and drops some. The data hold around 200,000 clones, with about 86% observed a single time. The source material was PBMCs. The receptors derive from a woman aged 18-29 years in good health and CMV-seropositive. The CDR3 runs from the conserved cysteine through the conserved F or W. The D gene is left open where the match is weak. A row's size may be missing; if present it is once, few, many or a size class.

j_call v_call clone_size d_call cdr3_aa cdr3_nt
TRBJ2-7 TRBV4-1 many . CASSHPRGRGEQYF TGCGCCAGCAGCCACCCAAGGGGCAGGGGTGAGCAGTACTTC
TRBJ1-6 TRBV7-2 . . CASSLGGGDINSPLHF TGTGCCAGCAGCTTAGGTGGGGGGGACATTAATTCACCCCTCCACTTT
TRBJ1-5 TRBV7-2 . TRBD1 CASSGGGGNQPQHF TGTGCCAGCAGCGGAGGGGGCGGCAATCAGCCCCAGCATTTT
TRBJ2-3 TRBV10-1 . TRBD2 CASSGSGGPLTDTQYF TGCGCCAGCAGTGGCAGCGGGGGCCCTCTCACAGATACGCAGTATTTT
TRBJ2-7 TRBV5-1 . . CASSLAGFSGEQYF TGCGCCAGCAGCTTGGCCGGGTTCAGCGGCGAGCAGTACTTC
TRBJ2-3 TRBV5-1 . . CASRQDTDTQYF TGCGCCAGCAGACAGGACACAGATACGCAGTATTTT
TRBJ2-7 TRBV27 . TRBD1 CASSQRTGMGFRQYF TGTGCCAGCAGTCAAAGGACAGGGATGGGATTTAGGCAGTACTTC
TRBJ2-2 TRBV4-2 . TRBD2 CASSQDPLAGTPTGELFF TGTGCCAGCAGCCAAGACCCACTAGCGGGGACCCCCACCGGGGAGCTGTTTTTT
TRBJ2-1 TRBV6-5 . . CASSLANEQFF TGTGCCAGCAGTTTGGCAAATGAGCAGTTCTTC
TRBJ2-5 TRBV5-1 . TRBD1 CASSLQGPETQYF TGCGCCAGCAGCTTACAGGGGCCAGAGACCCAGTACTTC
TRBJ2-1 TRBV21-1 . . CASLGGHEQFF TGTGCCAGCCTTGGTGGCCATGAGCAGTTCTTC
TRBJ2-7 TRBV6-1 . . CASSARGNSEQYF TGTGCCAGCAGTGCAAGGGGGAACTCCGAGCAGTACTTC
TRBJ2-5 TRBV9 . TRBD2 CASSVLAGGQETQYF TGTGCCAGCAGCGTACTAGCGGGGGGGCAAGAGACCCAGTACTTC
TRBJ1-5 TRBV5-1 . . CASSFDGGNQPQHF TGCGCCAGCAGCTTCGACGGAGGCAATCAGCCCCAGCATTTT
TRBJ2-1 TRBV10-3 . TRBD2 CAINSGGWMNEQFF TGTGCCATCAATAGCGGGGGGTGGATGAATGAGCAGTTCTTC
TRBJ1-1 TRBV5-4 . . CASSLGTPKLMNTEAFF TGTGCCAGCAGCTTGGGGACACCAAAACTCATGAACACTGAAGCTTTCTTT
TRBJ2-6 TRBV13 . TRBD1 CASSYRQGGGANVLTF TGTGCCAGCAGCTACCGACAGGGTGGCGGGGCCAACGTCCTGACTTTC
TRBJ2-2 TRBV7-9 . TRBD1 CASSPGGLTGELFF TGTGCCAGCAGCCCAGGGGGCTTAACCGGGGAGCTGTTTTTT
TRBJ1-2 TRBV5-1 few . CASSWRGFSYGYTF TGCGCCAGCAGCTGGCGCGGGTTTAGCTATGGCTACACCTTC
TRBJ1-4 TRBV18 . TRBD1 CASSPQQGDEKLFF TGTGCCAGCTCGCCCCAACAGGGGGATGAAAAACTGTTTTTT
TRBJ2-3 TRBV10-3 . TRBD2 CAISESLAGARTDTQYF TGTGCCATCAGTGAGTCACTAGCGGGGGCCCGCACAGATACGCAGTATTTT
TRBJ1-1 TRBV10-3 . . CAIRKDSEAFF TGTGCCATCAGGAAGGACAGTGAAGCTTTCTTT
TRBJ2-7 TRBV5-5 . . CASSFRVSTGVYEQYF TGTGCCAGCAGCTTTCGGGTGTCTACGGGTGTTTACGAGCAGTACTTC
TRBJ2-7 TRBV15 . . CATSPKRDQGGYLVGEQYF TGTGCCACCAGCCCAAAGCGTGATCAGGGGGGTTATCTGGTCGGCGAGCAGTACTTC
TRBJ1-2 TRBV6-5 . . CASSYPGGAGGYTF TGTGCCAGCAGTTACCCGGGGGGGGCCGGTGGCTACACCTTC
TRBJ2-5 TRBV4-2 once . CASSQGVGGPGETQYF TGTGCCAGCAGCCAAGGAGTGGGGGGGCCTGGGGAGACCCAGTACTTC
TRBJ1-1 TRBV18 . . CASSQLTGDTEAFF TGTGCCAGCTCACAACTAACAGGCGACACTGAAGCTTTCTTT
TRBJ2-7 TRBV6-5 . TRBD1 CASSYSGTGVYEQYF TGTGCCAGCAGTTACTCCGGGACAGGGGTGTACGAGCAGTACTTC
TRBJ2-3 TRBV7-9 . . CASSFASVLDTQYF TGTGCCAGCAGCTTTGCTAGCGTATTAGATACGCAGTATTTT